Below are 9 T cell receptor beta chains sequenced from a single sample in a study of CD8 T cells in ankylosing spondylitis. TCRdb independently ran MiXCR on the 5' RACE reads; one entry per CDR3 protein. The sample has about 66,000 distinct CDR3 sequences; approximately 5.7% are singletons. The sample comprised synovial fluid, either unsorted or a sorted T cell fraction (not recorded which). These TCRs come from a male donor with ankylosing spondylitis.

This clonotype has a count of ten or more. The chain uses TRBV29-1 and TRBJ2-5, with a possible D match to TRBD2 (6 bases). V was shortened by 6 bases and J by 4 bases, with 18 bases between the two germline ends. Per the germline V gene, CDR1 is SQVTM and CDR2 is ANQGSEA. This CDR3 is built from 14 residues. In DNA form, the CDR3 reads TGCAGCGTCCATGCCGGGGGACGAAGAGAGACCCAGTACTTC. It encodes CSVHAGGRRETQYF.

The chain joins TRBV2 to TRBJ2-3; D ambiguous. Trimming pared 1 base from V and 2 bases from J, leaving 10 bases between. Looked up from germline, CDR1 is SNHLY and CDR2 is FYNNEI. The CDR3 is 15 amino acids. The CDR3 sequence: CASSEVVGDTDTQYF. The CDR3 region has the DNA TGTGCCAGCAGTGAAGTGGTAGGAGACACAGATACGCAGTATTTT.

This clonotype was detected many times. The chain carries TRBV25-1 and TRBJ2-7; 12 bases line up with TRBD1. This CDR3 region has 15 residues. The ends lost 2 bases at V and 6 bases at J; junction bases unmatched: 5. Germline V gene data show CDR1 as MGHDK and CDR2 as SYGVNS. The CDR3 DNA reads as TGTGCCAGCAGTGAACTTGGGACAGGGGGCTTCGAGCAGTACTTC. Encoded protein: CASSELGTGGFEQYF.

This clonotype is medium-sized in the sample. The rearrangement uses TRBV29-1 and TRBJ1-1; TRBD1 matches 11 bases. J gave up 3 bases and V 6 bases, and 6 bases lay outside the gene matches. The CDR3 has 14 amino acids. Germline loops: CDR1 SQVTM, CDR2 ANQGSEA. The CDR3 sequence: CSVPGQGVDTEAFF. DNA of the CDR3: TGCAGCGTACCGGGACAGGGGGTAGACACTGAAGCTTTCTTT. Supplemented by reference TRBV29-1 and TRBJ1-1, the full variable domain reads SAVISQKPSRDICQRGTSLTIQCQVDSQVTMMFWYRQQPGQSLTLIATANQGSEATYESGFVIDKFPISRPNLTFSTLTVSNMSPEDSSIYLCSVPGQGVDTEAFFGQGTRLTVV.

This clonotype was seen a few times. This chain uses TRBV28 with TRBJ1-5, with a weak D call TRBD1 (6 bases). V lost 8 bases, J lost 6 bases, and 17 bases lay in between. CDR3 size: 14 residues. Germline CDR1 is MDHEN and CDR2 is SYDVKM. CDR3 sequence (DNA): TGTGCCAGCGGACAAGGGGGGCCTGGTCAGCCCCAGCATTTT. Protein product: CASGQGGPGQPQHF.

This clonotype was recorded at least ten times. The genes are TRBV29-1 and TRBJ1-2; D perhaps matches TRBD1 (5 bases). The V gene's germline CDR1 is SQVTM and CDR2 ANQGSEA. This CDR3 contains 14 residues. V dropped 7 bases and J dropped 7 bases, with 22 bases sitting between them. The CDR3 coding sequence is TGCAGCGCTGAGAGGGGCGCTGAAGTGGGTGGCTACACCTTC. It yields the protein CSAERGAEVGGYTF.

There are many counts of this clonotype. V is TRBV7-9 and J is TRBJ2-4, with 11 positions matching TRBD2. CDR1 is SEHNR, CDR2 FQNEAQ, per germline (reference sequence). With 3 bases clipped from V and 6 bases from J, the junction kept 1 base outside the gene matches. The CDR3 has 14 amino acids. CDR3 protein: CASSFGTSGNIQYF. The CDR3, as DNA: TGTGCCAGCAGCTTCGGGACTAGCGGAAACATTCAGTACTTC.

This clonotype has a count of ten or more. The chain is built from TRBV4-1 and TRBJ2-7, with TRBD2 identical over 8 bases. The germline V gene has CDR1 MGHRA and CDR2 YSYEKL. The CDR3 is 15 residues long. Trimming at V came to 0 bases and at J to 4 bases, leaving 5 bases not matched to a gene. The CDR3: CASSQEQRGLYEQYF. CDR3 DNA: TGCGCCAGCAGCCAAGAGCAGCGGGGGCTGTACGAGCAGTACTTC.

At least ten counts were recorded for this clonotype. The rearrangement uses TRBV5-1 and TRBJ2-7; no definite D call. V lost 2 bases and J 3 bases, leaving 6 bases between the germline ends. This CDR3 contains 12 residues. Germline loops: CDR1 SGHRS, CDR2 YFSETQ. The CDR3 DNA sequence: TGCGCCAGCAGCTTTAAGGACTACGAGCAGTACTTC. Translating it yields CASSFKDYEQYF. The whole variable domain, remainder taken from reference TRBV5-1 and TRBJ2-7, is KAGVTQTPRYLIKTRGQQVTLSCSPISGHRSVSWYQQTPGQGLQFLFEYFSETQRNKGNFPGRFSGRQFSNSRSEMNVSTLELGDSALYLCASSFKDYEQYFGPGTRLTVT.